Shown below are 11 T cell receptor beta chains from a single sample sequenced in a study of blood T cells in healthy people across ages. Then a second PCR, running roughly 7 to 11 cycles, was carried out with a sample-barcoded 5' primer and a J-beta primer mix. TCRdb passed the 5' RACE reads through MiXCR, listing each CDR3 protein once. The sample comprises 650,000 to 950,000 distinct CDR3 sequences, under 55% of which are singletons, and roughly a fifth rests with the top ten. The sample comprised blood. These TCRs come from a man in his sixties in good health.

The chain uses TRBV2 and TRBJ1-6; D remains ambiguous. Germline V gene lookup returns CDR1 SNHLY and CDR2 FYNNEI. Trimming removed 2 bases from V and 9 bases from J, with 5 bases in between. The CDR3 sequence is 12 residues long. The CDR3 coding sequence is TGTGCCAGCAGTGAACCGGTTTCACCCCTCCACTTT. Protein product: CASSEPVSPLHF.

This clonotype has just a few counts. The V and J genes are TRBV20-1 and TRBJ2-5; 11 nucleotides match TRBD2. The CDR3 consists of 15 residues. The V gene's germline CDR1 is DFQATT and CDR2 SNEGSKA (reference sequence). V was clipped by 2 bases and J by 4 bases; unmatched bases: 6. CDR3 DNA sequence: TGCAGTGCTAGACTAGCGGGGGGCCACGGAGAGACCCAGTACTTC. It is translated as CSARLAGGHGETQYF.

The table lists this clonotype with a few counts. The V gene is TRBV9, the J gene TRBJ2-1; D might be TRBD2 (6 bases). The CDR3 length is 16 residues. Germline V gene data show CDR1 as SGDLS and CDR2 as YYNGEE. The germline V and J ends were trimmed by 4 bases and 3 bases, with 17 bases remaining between them. CDR3 bases: TGTGCCAGCAGCTTCCAAACACGGGGGAACTACAATGAGCAGTTCTTC. It yields the protein CASSFQTRGNYNEQFF. Full variable domain (rest looked up from reference TRBV9 and TRBJ2-1): DSGVTQTPKHLITATGQRVTLRCSPRSGDLSVYWYQQSLDQGLQFLIQYYNGEERAKGNILERFSAQQFPDLHSELNLSSLELGDSALYFCASSFQTRGNYNEQFFGPGTRLTVL.

This sequence joins TRBV7-9 and TRBJ2-1; D might be TRBD2 (5 bases). The CDR3 runs to 13 residues. Germline values: CDR1 SEHNR, CDR2 FQNEAQ (reference sequence). V was clipped by 5 bases and J by 9 bases, with 14 bases between them. CDR3 in amino acids: CASSTLDRGEQFF. The CDR3 DNA is TGTGCCAGCAGCACCCTGGATCGGGGTGAGCAGTTCTTC.

This chain uses TRBV7-9 with TRBJ1-4, with D possibly TRBD1 on 5 matching bases. Germline V gives CDR1 SEHNR, CDR2 FQNEAQ (reference sequence). The CDR3 extends over 15 amino acids. The V end was cut by 5 bases, the J end by 7 bases, with 17 bases between. CDR3 loop: CASSPPGRKGEKLFF. In DNA form, the CDR3 reads TGTGCCAGCAGCCCCCCAGGGCGGAAAGGTGAAAAACTGTTTTTT.

The chain carries TRBV7-9 and TRBJ2-3; TRBD1 is a possible D gene (6 bases). The CDR3 is 15 residues long. Germline-derived CDR1 and CDR2 are SEHNR and FQNEAQ (reference sequence). Deletions cut 5 bases from V and 4 bases from J, with 16 bases between. The CDR3 region is CASSPGTLDPDTQYF. The CDR3 region has the DNA TGTGCCAGCAGCCCCGGGACACTGGACCCAGATACGCAGTATTTT. The whole variable domain, remainder taken from reference TRBV7-9 and TRBJ2-3, is DTGVSQNPRHKITKRGQNVTFRCDPISEHNRLYWYRQTLGQGPEFLTYFQNEAQLEKSRLLSDRFSAERPKGSFSTLEIQRTEQGDSAMYLCASSPGTLDPDTQYFGPGTRLTVL.

This clonotype was detected a few times. This chain connects TRBV5-6 to TRBJ1-2, with D unclear. Germline V gives CDR1 SGHDT, CDR2 YYEEEE. The CDR3 loop spans 12 amino acids. Trimming pared 9 bases from V and 3 bases from J, leaving 12 bases between. CDR3 amino acids: CATKGMDYGYTF. CDR3 nucleotide sequence: TGTGCCACCAAAGGGATGGACTATGGCTACACCTTC.

This clonotype was detected only once. The rearrangement joins TRBV5-1 to TRBJ1-2; D not resolved. In germline, CDR1 is SGHRS, CDR2 YFSETQ. This CDR3 spans 16 amino acids. Trimming pared 0 bases from V and 1 base from J, leaving 13 bases between. Here the CDR3 reads CASSLAPRANNYGYTF. The CDR3 nucleotides read TGCGCCAGCAGCTTGGCCCCAAGGGCTAATAACTATGGCTACACCTTC.

This chain links TRBV6-2 or TRBV6-3 with TRBJ1-2; 12 bases map to TRBD1. With 8 bases clipped from V and 3 bases from J, the junction kept 7 bases outside the gene matches. The germline gives CDR1 MNHEY, CDR2 SVGEGT. The CDR3 runs to 15 residues. The CDR3 here is CASRPGTGGDYGYTF. CDR3 in DNA: TGTGCCAGCCGCCCCGGGACAGGGGGCGACTATGGCTACACCTTC.

In DNA, the CDR3 is TGCGCCAGCAGCCAAGTCTTCGACTCGAAACCCTATGGCTACACCTTC. Translated, it gives CASSQVFDSKPYGYTF. The V gene is TRBV4-3, the J gene TRBJ1-2, with no clear D. The germline CDR1 and CDR2 sequences are LGHNA and YSLEER. Trimming removed 1 base from V and 4 bases from J, with 16 bases in between. There are 16 residues in the CDR3.

This clonotype was seen more than once but under ten times. The chain combines TRBV20-1 with TRBJ2-5; perhaps D is TRBD1 or TRBD2 (6 bases each). The CDR3 covers 14 residues. Trimming cost V 6 bases and J 7 bases, with 21 bases left between them. Germline assignment: CDR1 DFQATT and CDR2 SNEGSKA (reference sequence). This CDR3 reads CSAGGPEKGGTQYF. CDR3 coding DNA: TGCAGTGCGGGGGGACCGGAGAAGGGGGGGACCCAGTACTTC.